This T cell receptor (beta chain) was retrieved from a study of T cell responses to AZD1222 COVID-19 vaccine. Study conclusions and caveats: Among the donors, most were white British and more were female, and clonal diversity was possibly underestimated. Baseline seropositivity characterized only six AZD1222 recipients.

TCRdb's copy holds only in-frame clones and misses some; the assay was immunoSEQ multiplex PCR. The sample holds approximately 130,000 clones, 90% seen once. On this clone itself: What it binds is unknown.

This CDR3 has 15 residues. Trimming pared 4 bases from V and 6 bases from J, leaving 14 bases between. From germline, CDR1 is SGHDT and CDR2 YYEEEE. The receptor comes from an adult who received the MenACWY meningococcal vaccine as a control. This material consisted of peripheral blood, taken 28 days after the second dose of the MenACWY control vaccine. The V call is TRBV5-6, the J call TRBJ1-6, with D possibly matching TRBD1 (6 bases). CDR3 nucleotides: TGTGCCAGCAGCGGGGACACCGGACTTAATTCACCCCTCCACTTT. This gives the protein CASSGDTGLNSPLHF. Full variable domain (remainder filled in from reference TRBV5-6 and TRBJ1-6): DAGVTQSPTHLIKTRGQQVTLRCSPKSGHDTVSWYQQALGQGPQFIFQYYEEEERQRGNFPDRFSGHQFPNYSSELNVNALLLGDSALYLCASSGDTGLNSPLHFGNGTRLTVT.